A single sample is the source of the 27 T cell receptor beta chains below, sequenced in a study of blood T cell repertoires in COVID-19. Here immunoSEQ multiplex PCR was the method, and the copy in TCRdb shows in-frame clones only, minus some. The sample lists about 150,000 clones, over 75% occurring once. The sample consisted of peripheral blood. Source of these receptors: a man between 60 and 75 years old with COVID-19, enrolled during active disease.

This rearrangement joins TRBV19 to TRBJ2-2, with D possibly TRBD1 on 6 matching bases. The V end was cut by 6 bases, the J end by 2 bases, with 22 bases between. The CDR3 loop spans 18 amino acids. Germline CDR1 reads LNHDA; CDR2 reads SQIVND (reference sequence). The CDR3 coding sequence is TGTGCCAGTAGCCGCGAACCGATCCAGGGGTACAACACCGGGGAGCTGTTTTTT. It codes for CASSREPIQGYNTGELFF. The variable domain in full, with the rest retrieved from reference TRBV19 and TRBJ2-2, is DGGITQSPKYLFRKEGQNVTLSCEQNLNHDAMYWYRQDPGQGLRLIYYSQIVNDFQKGDIAEGYSVSREKKESFPLTVTSAQKNPTAFYLCASSREPIQGYNTGELFFGEGSRLTVL.

The V call is TRBV28, the J call TRBJ1-1; no clear D gene. This CDR3 spans 11 amino acids. V lost 11 bases, J lost 2 bases, and 9 bases lay in between. Looked up from germline, CDR1 is MDHEN and CDR2 is SYDVKM. The CDR3 DNA follows: TGTGCCGGTGGCATAAACACTGAAGCTTTCTTT. It translates to CAGGINTEAFF.

This chain uses TRBV30 with TRBJ2-7; 9 bases are shared with TRBD2. The germline V gene has CDR1 GTSNPN and CDR2 SVGIG (reference sequence). Trimming cost V 4 bases and J 2 bases; bases outside gene matches: 3. The CDR3 has 13 amino acids. In DNA, the CDR3 is TGTGCCTGGACGGGACTAGCTCCCTACGAGCAGTACTTC. This sequence encodes CAWTGLAPYEQYF.

The V and J genes are TRBV19 and TRBJ2-1; TRBD2 is a possible D gene (6 bases). The V gene's germline CDR1 is LNHDA and CDR2 SQIVND (reference sequence). V dropped 3 bases and J dropped 7 bases, with 16 bases sitting between them. The CDR3 runs to 15 residues. Written as DNA, the CDR3 is TGTGCCAGTAGTATCGCGGGGACTCCCCTGAATGAGCAGTTCTTC. It codes for CASSIAGTPLNEQFF. Combining the CDR3 with reference TRBV19 and TRBJ2-1 gives the whole variable domain DGGITQSPKYLFRKEGQNVTLSCEQNLNHDAMYWYRQDPGQGLRLIYYSQIVNDFQKGDIAEGYSVSREKKESFPLTVTSAQKNPTAFYLCASSIAGTPLNEQFFGPGTRLTVL.

V usage is TRBV30 and J usage is TRBJ2-1; D gene uncertain. The CDR3 contains 13 residues. Trimming removed 0 bases from V and 7 bases from J, with 10 bases in between. Germline V CDR1 and CDR2: GTSNPN, SVGIG (reference sequence). Here the CDR3 reads CAWSVSSGNEQFF. The CDR3 DNA follows: TGTGCCTGGAGTGTATCTAGTGGGAATGAGCAGTTCTTC.

The V call is TRBV15, the J call TRBJ2-3, with a weak D call TRBD2 (5 bases). CDR3 length equals 14 residues. Germline V gene lookup returns CDR1 LNHNV and CDR2 YYDKDF (reference sequence). Trimming shortened V by 5 bases and J by 6 bases, and 15 bases separated the two germline ends. DNA of the CDR3: TGTGCCACCAGCCTCGATCTCGGGATGGATACGCAGTATTTT. Protein product: CATSLDLGMDTQYF.

V and J are TRBV7-2 and TRBJ2-1; 16 positions match TRBD2. The CDR3 loop spans 19 amino acids. Per germline, CDR1 SGHTA and CDR2 FQGNSA. The ends lost 6 bases at V and 8 bases at J; junction bases unmatched: 16. Written as DNA, the CDR3 is TGTGCCAGCAGACGATCGTCGGGACTAGCGGGGGGGCTTTTATATGAGCAGTTCTTC. It yields the protein CASRRSSGLAGGLLYEQFF.

The chain couples TRBV7-2 to TRBJ1-3; tentatively, D is TRBD1 (6 bases). Germline CDR1 SGHTA, CDR2 FQGNSA. V dropped 5 bases and J dropped 4 bases, with 15 bases sitting between them. The CDR3 sequence is 15 residues long. CDR3 in DNA: TGTGCCAGCAGCATTACCACAGGGTTGGGAAACACCATATATTTT. Protein product: CASSITTGLGNTIYF.

A few counts support this clone. V is TRBV9 and J is TRBJ1-1, with TRBD1 matching 8 bases. V trimming: 3 bases; J trimming: 3 bases; junction bases outside the gene matches: 13. Per the germline V gene, CDR1 is SGDLS and CDR2 is YYNGEE. This CDR3 comprises 17 residues. CDR3 nucleotides: TGTGCCAGCAGCGAGGGCGCCAGGGGGCGCTTGGACACTGAAGCTTTCTTT. This codes for CASSEGARGRLDTEAFF.

The gene calls are TRBV25-1 and TRBJ1-2, with D perhaps TRBD1 (6 bases). CDR1 is MGHDK, CDR2 SYGVNS, per germline. The CDR3 runs to 13 residues. The V end lost 5 bases, the J end lost 8 bases, and 15 bases lay between the germline ends. The CDR3: CASSTGTAWGYTF. In nucleotides, the CDR3 is TGTGCCAGCAGTACAGGGACCGCGTGGGGCTACACCTTC.

V usage is TRBV19 and J usage is TRBJ1-1; 10 bases map to TRBD1. V gave up 7 bases and J gave up 5 bases; unmatched junction bases: 7. CDR3 size: 14 residues. Germline V gene lookup returns CDR1 LNHDA and CDR2 SQIVND (reference sequence). Here the CDR3 DNA reads TGTGCCAGTATCAAGACAGGGGGCTCGACTGAAGCTTTCTTT. Translating it yields CASIKTGGSTEAFF.

The V gene is TRBV6-5, the J gene TRBJ1-1; D not certain. The CDR3 length is 14 residues. Per germline, CDR1 MNHEY and CDR2 SVGAGI. Deletions cut 6 bases from V and 1 base from J, with 12 bases between. The CDR3 region has the DNA TGTGCCAGCAGAGGGTTAGCGGCGAACACTGAAGCTTTCTTT. Encoded protein: CASRGLAANTEAFF.

This rearrangement joins TRBV18 to TRBJ2-1; 7 bases are a match to TRBD1. J gave up 7 bases and V 4 bases, and 10 bases lay outside the gene matches. The germline V gene encodes CDR1 KGHSH and CDR2 LQKENI. The CDR3 totals 15 residues. CDR3 in amino acids: CASSLRQGDTNEQFF. The CDR3 DNA reads TGTGCCAGCTCACTTCGACAGGGAGATACGAATGAGCAGTTCTTC.

This clone appeared a few times. The chain combines TRBV7-9 with TRBJ1-5; 7 nucleotides match TRBD1. Germline V gene sequence: CDR1 SEHNR, CDR2 FQNEAQ (reference sequence). This CDR3 comprises 15 residues. The V and J ends lost 5 bases and 2 bases, in that order; junction bases with no gene match: 6. The chain's CDR3 is CASSRDRVGNQPQHF. CDR3 nucleotide sequence: TGTGCCAGCAGCCGTGACAGGGTAGGCAATCAGCCCCAGCATTTT.

The J gene is TRBJ2-1, the V gene TRBV5-6; 12 bases match TRBD2. The trim removed 5 bases at V and 8 bases at J, leaving 11 bases unmatched. Germline lookup yields CDR1 SGHDT and CDR2 YYEEEE. The CDR3 runs to 16 residues. CDR3 in DNA: TGTGCCAGCAGACGGACTAGCGGGGCGTTTAGCGATGAGCAGTTCTTC. Translation gives CASRRTSGAFSDEQFF.

The chain joins TRBV9 to TRBJ2-7; a weak D match, TRBD2 (5 bases). Germline loops: CDR1 SGDLS, CDR2 YYNGEE. Trimming removed 0 bases at V and 4 bases at J, with 17 bases between. The CDR3 runs 16 residues. The CDR3 sequence is CASSVGHQTGLYEQYF. CDR3 in DNA: TGTGCCAGCAGCGTAGGACATCAAACGGGATTGTACGAGCAGTACTTC. The whole variable domain, filled in from reference TRBV9 and TRBJ2-7, reads DSGVTQTPKHLITATGQRVTLRCSPRSGDLSVYWYQQSLDQGLQFLIQYYNGEERAKGNILERFSAQQFPDLHSELNLSSLELGDSALYFCASSVGHQTGLYEQYFGPGTRLTVT.

As for this clone: The same CDR3 also results from other DNA sequences found in this sample. The chain joins TRBV29-1 to TRBJ1-5; 7 bases map to TRBD1. The length of the CDR3 is 12 residues. Germline CDR1 is SQVTM and CDR2 is ANQGSEA. J gave up 5 bases and V 4 bases, and 2 bases lay outside the gene matches. The CDR3 nucleotides read TGCAGCGTTGGACAGGGAGATCAGCCCCAGCATTTT. It yields the protein CSVGQGDQPQHF.

This clone has a single count. The gene calls are TRBV18 and TRBJ2-3, with TRBD2 matching over 11 bases. V shed 5 bases, J shed 0 bases, and the junction held 1 base outside the gene matches. Germline values: CDR1 KGHSH, CDR2 LQKENI. This CDR3 region has 15 residues. The CDR3 region has the DNA TGTGCCAGCTCAATAGCGGGGGGGAGCACAGATACGCAGTATTTT. Amino acid sequence: CASSIAGGSTDTQYF. Together with reference TRBV18 and TRBJ2-3, the CDR3 gives the full variable domain: NAGVMQNPRHLVRRRGQEARLRCSPMKGHSHVYWYRQLPEEGLKFMVYLQKENIIDESGMPKERFSAEFPKEGPSILRIQQVVRGDSAAYFCASSIAGGSTDTQYFGPGTRLTVL.

In DNA, the CDR3 is TGTGCCAGCAGCTTAGAAGGGGTGGCGGTAGGCACAGATACGCAGTATTTT. Its translation is CASSLEGVAVGTDTQYF. The rearrangement joins TRBV11-3 to TRBJ2-3; D is perhaps TRBD1 (5 bases). Trimming stripped 0 bases from V and 1 base from J, with 14 bases between. Germline V gene sequence: CDR1 SGHNT, CDR2 YENEEA. This CDR3 has 17 residues.

The J gene is TRBJ1-4, the V gene TRBV24-1; D gene unclear. V dropped 7 bases and J dropped 3 bases, with 8 bases sitting between them. Germline V CDR1 and CDR2: KGHDR, SFDVKD. The CDR3 is made up of 13 amino acids. DNA of the CDR3: TGTGCCACCAGCACGACACCTAATGAAAAACTGTTTTTT. Its translation: CATSTTPNEKLFF.

The rearrangement joins TRBV4-3 to TRBJ2-1, with D tentatively TRBD2 (6 bases). Deletions cut 5 bases from V and 5 bases from J, with 22 bases between. Germline CDR1 is LGHNA and CDR2 is YSLEER. This CDR3 has 17 amino acids. The CDR3 spells CASSLRIPGTGDNEQFF. As DNA, the CDR3 is TGCGCCAGCAGCTTGCGCATTCCCGGGACTGGAGACAATGAGCAGTTCTTC.

J is TRBJ1-6 and V is TRBV30; D is possibly TRBD1 (5 bases). The CDR3 loop spans 13 amino acids. V dropped 3 bases and J dropped 6 bases, with 9 bases sitting between them. Germline loops: CDR1 GTSNPN, CDR2 SVGIG (reference sequence). The CDR3 loop is CAWRAGFNSPLHF. The CDR3 nucleotides read TGTGCCTGGAGAGCAGGGTTTAATTCACCCCTCCACTTT.

This clone is a singleton in its sample. This chain links TRBV27 with TRBJ2-7, with D tentatively TRBD2 (5 bases). The ends were cut back, 6 bases at V and 5 bases at J, with 17 bases in the middle. The CDR3 is made up of 14 amino acids. Germline assignment: CDR1 MNHEY and CDR2 SMNVEV (reference sequence). For the CDR3, the DNA is TGTGCCAGCAGATCCGCAGGAGGTATCCACGAGCAGTACTTC. This translates into CASRSAGGIHEQYF.

The chain uses TRBV7-2 and TRBJ1-5, with D tentatively TRBD1 (6 bases). With 4 bases removed from V and 2 bases from J, the gap between germline ends came to 12 bases. The CDR3 loop spans 15 amino acids. Germline V lookup: CDR1 SGHTA, CDR2 FQGNSA. The CDR3, as DNA: TGTGCCAGCAGCTCCCAGGGGATGGGCAATCAGCCCCAGCATTTT. Residues: CASSSQGMGNQPQHF.

The genes are TRBV2 and TRBJ2-5, with 10 bases lining up with TRBD2. Per germline, CDR1 SNHLY and CDR2 FYNNEI. The V and J ends lost 6 bases and 1 base, in that order; junction bases with no gene match: 5. This CDR3 comprises 15 residues. CDR3 in DNA: TGTGCCAGCAGAGCGGGGGGGCCGACCCAAGAGACCCAGTACTTC. Translation gives CASRAGGPTQETQYF.

The rearrangement links TRBV2 to TRBJ1-1, with 7 bases that match TRBD1. This CDR3 is built from 13 residues. CDR1 and CDR2 from the germline V gene are SNHLY and FYNNEI. V lost 7 bases and J lost 11; bases outside the gene matches: 13. In DNA form, the CDR3 reads TGTGCCAGCACTTGGGACAGCTGGACAGCGGCTTTCTTT. Amino acids: CASTWDSWTAAFF.

The chain combines TRBV7-9 with TRBJ1-1; no clear D. The CDR3 is 15 amino acids. Germline V gene lookup returns CDR1 SEHNR and CDR2 FQNEAQ (reference sequence). Trimming shortened V by 6 bases and J by 0 bases, and 14 bases separated the two germline ends. The CDR3 sequence is CASSPPGSLNTEAFF. CDR3 nucleotide sequence: TGTGCCAGCAGTCCCCCCGGGAGTTTGAACACTGAAGCTTTCTTT.